The 19 T cell receptor beta chains listed next were all sequenced from one sample in a study of tumor and adjacent non-tumor tissue in lung cancer. Three rounds of nested PCR, following a modified ARM-PCR protocol, produced the TCRbeta library. One entry per CDR3 protein results from TCRdb running MiXCR on the multiplex PCR reads. The sample has 45,000 or so distinct CDR3 sequences; around 67% are singletons. RNA was extracted from bulk tissue without any cell sorting. More than 3 cm separated this lung sample from the edge of the tumor. Sequenced sample: distant non-tumor lung tissue. These receptors all come from a woman aged 40 to 49 with non-small cell lung cancer.

Points on this clonotype: At one boundary the junction diverges from the germline segment, which might be a read error. This sequence joins TRBV11-2 and TRBJ1-3; D unresolved. Looked up from germline, CDR1 is SGHAT and CDR2 is FQNNGV. This CDR3 spans 13 amino acids. CDR3 in amino acids: CASSRASGDTIYF. The DNA for the CDR3 is TGTGCCAGCAGCCGAGCCTCTGGAGACACCATATACTTT.

This clonotype was observed at least ten times. V usage is TRBV5-1 and J usage is TRBJ2-1, with 10 bases that match TRBD2. The CDR3 runs to 14 residues. The V gene end was trimmed by 2 bases and the J gene end by 8 bases; junction bases not matched to a gene: 4. In germline, CDR1 is SGHRS, CDR2 YFSETQ. For the CDR3, the DNA is TGCGCCAGCAGCTTAGCGGGGGGGCCGGATGAGCAGTTCTTC. This sequence encodes CASSLAGGPDEQFF.

Worth noting for this clonotype: A much larger clone sits a single nucleotide away, making a read error possible. This chain links TRBV7-9 with TRBJ1-1; D not certain. This CDR3 region has 12 residues. Per the germline V gene, CDR1 is SEHNR and CDR2 is FQNEAQ (reference sequence). Trimming took off 5 bases at V and 9 bases at J, with 13 bases between the two ends. The chain's CDR3 is CASSHWTTQAFF. DNA for the CDR3: TGTGCCAGCAGCCACTGGACGACTCAAGCTTTCTTT.

As concerns this clonotype: An end of the junction does not agree with germline; a read error may underlie this. The chain carries TRBV20-1 and TRBJ1-2, with D possibly TRBD1 on 5 matching bases. CDR1 and CDR2 (germline): DFQATT, SNEGSKA (reference sequence). CDR3 length: 13 residues. Here the CDR3 reads CSTRDPQGYGYTF. For the CDR3, the DNA is TGCAGTACTAGAGACCCCCAGGGTTACGGCTACACCTTC.

This clonotype was found once. A read error may account for a junction end that differs from germline. The V call is TRBV6-5, the J call TRBJ2-5; the D gene is possibly TRBD2 (5 bases). Germline assignment: CDR1 MNHEY and CDR2 SVGAGI. This CDR3 is 13 amino acids long. CDR3 residues: CTSSGTRQETQYF. CDR3 bases: TGTACCAGCTCGGGAACACGTCAAGAGACCCAGTATTTC.

This rearrangement joins TRBV5-5 to TRBJ2-3; D gene unclear. This CDR3 is 16 amino acids long. Trimming took 3 bases from V and 2 from J, leaving 16 bases between them. CDR1 is SGHKS and CDR2 is YYEKEE in the germline V gene (reference sequence). This chain's CDR3 is CASSSQYSDFTDTQYF. CDR3 nucleotide sequence: TGTGCCAGCAGCTCGCAATACAGCGATTTCACAGATACGCAGTATTTT.

On this clonotype: One base away lies a much larger clone, so this may be a sequencing read error. The chain links TRBV27 to TRBJ1-6, with unresolved D. The CDR3 runs to 14 residues. Trimming cost V 8 bases and J 0 bases, with 8 bases left between them. Germline V CDR1 and CDR2: MNHEY, SMNVEV (reference sequence). CDR3 in amino acids: CASVDCSYNSPLHF. In DNA, the CDR3 is TGTGCCAGCGTCGACTGCTCCTATAATTCACCCCTCCACTTT.

This chain joins TRBV5-4 and TRBJ2-1; either TRBD1 or TRBD2 may supply D (5 bases each). This CDR3 comprises 19 residues. Per germline, CDR1 SGHNT and CDR2 YYREEE (reference sequence). DNA for the CDR3: TGTGGTAGCAGCTTGGGGCCGGGATGGGGGTCGACCTCCTACAATGAGCAGTTCTTC. This sequence encodes CGSSLGPGWGSTSYNEQFF.

This clonotype came up a few times. A much larger clone differs by one base, so this may be a read error. V is TRBV5-4 and J is TRBJ1-1; unclear D gene. The CDR3 is made up of 13 amino acids. Germline CDR1 reads SGHNT; CDR2 reads YYREEE (reference sequence). Trimming stripped 0 bases from V and 5 bases from J, with 8 bases between. The CDR3 is CASSLGGGTEAFF. CDR3 nucleotide sequence: TGTGCCAGCAGCTTGGGCGGTGGAACTGAAGCTTTCTTT.

With regard to this clonotype: The germline gene is not matched at one end of the junction; a read error may be the cause. CDR3: CVSRYKGQDGTNEKLFF. CDR3 coding DNA: TGTGTCAGCAGATACAAGGGGCAGGACGGAACTAATGAAAAACTGTTTTTT. V usage is TRBV6-6 and J usage is TRBJ1-4, with D maybe TRBD1 (5 bases). This CDR3 contains 17 residues. CDR1 MNHNY and CDR2 SVGAGI come from the germline V gene (reference sequence).

V gene TRBV11-2 combines with J gene TRBJ1-2; the D is unclear. CDR1 and CDR2 (germline): SGHAT, FQNNGV. Trimming cost V 6 bases and J 8 bases, with 13 bases left between them. The length of the CDR3 is 12 residues. The CDR3 DNA reads as TGTGCCAGCAGAACGGGTCTGGCGGGCTACACCTTC. This translates into CASRTGLAGYTF.

On this clonotype: Given the absence of the conserved phenylalanine or tryptophan at the CDR3 end, a read error is likely. The rearrangement uses TRBV6-5 and TRBJ1-2, with 8 nucleotides matching TRBD1. V gave up 2 bases and J gave up 7 bases; unmatched junction bases: 6. This CDR3 has 14 amino acids. The germline V gene encodes CDR1 MNHEY and CDR2 SVGAGI. The DNA of the CDR3 is TGTGCCAGCAGTTACCAGACAGGGGAAGGTGGCTACACCTTA. Its translation is CASSYQTGEGGYTL.

Regarding this clonotype: This CDR3 is missing its conserved last phenylalanine or tryptophan, likely due to a read error. The CDR3 protein is CVSSLSQSGRRRGTDTQYS. The CDR3 DNA sequence: TGCGTCAGCAGCCTCAGCCAAAGTGGCAGGAGGAGGGGCACAGATACGCAGTATTCT. The chain uses TRBV5-1 and TRBJ2-3, with a tentative D call TRBD2 (6 bases). This CDR3 region has 19 residues. The germline CDR1 and CDR2 sequences are SGHRS and YFSETQ.

The gene calls are TRBV14 and TRBJ2-1, with 7 bases fitting TRBD2. This CDR3 comprises 17 residues. Germline CDR1 SGHDN, CDR2 FVKESK. Here the CDR3 DNA reads TGTTTCAGCAGCCAAGATCGCGCGGGGAGGGGAAACAATGAGCAGTTCTTC. This codes for CFSSQDRAGRGNNEQFF.

This clonotype was observed at least ten times. This may be a read error, as it is one base from a much larger clone. This CDR3 is missing its conserved last phenylalanine or tryptophan, likely due to a read error. V is TRBV29-1 and J is TRBJ2-1, with D tentatively TRBD2 (5 bases). CDR3 size: 13 residues. V was pared by 6 bases and J by 2 bases, with 11 bases between. Germline CDR1 reads SQVTM; CDR2 reads ANQGSEA. This CDR3 reads CSVGFGAYNEQFL. The DNA of the CDR3 is TGCAGCGTAGGCTTCGGGGCCTACAATGAGCAGTTCCTC.

Comments on this clonotype: The junction and the germline gene differ at one end; a read error may be behind it. The gene calls are TRBV4-2 and TRBJ2-7; 8 bases fit TRBD1. Per the germline V gene, CDR1 is LGHNA and CDR2 is YNFKEQ. The CDR3 runs to 19 residues. CDR3 DNA: TGTGCCAGCGGCCAAGATATGGGTCAGGGGGCGCGGCGGGTCTACGAGCAGTACTTC. It yields the protein CASGQDMGQGARRVYEQYF.

In the case of this clonotype: Mismatch with germline at one junction end may stem from a read error. This rearrangement joins TRBV28 to TRBJ1-6, with unresolved D. This CDR3 is 14 amino acids long. Germline CDR1 MDHEN, CDR2 SYDVKM. CDR3 in DNA: TGCGCCAGCACCCTGGGTCTCTATAATTCACTCCTCCACTTT. It specifies CASTLGLYNSLLHF.

The table lists this clonotype with a few counts. The chain joins TRBV19 to TRBJ2-1, with TRBD2 matching 10 bases. V dropped 6 bases and J dropped 8; count of bases not matched to a gene: 10. This CDR3 spans 15 amino acids. From germline, CDR1 is LNHDA and CDR2 SQIVND (reference sequence). The DNA of the CDR3 is TGTGCCAGTAGCCCGAGCGGGGGGGCCACCCATGAGCAGTTCTTC. Amino acids: CASSPSGGATHEQFF.

Comments on this clonotype: Given a much more abundant clone one base away, this may be a read error. The chain recombines TRBV6-5 with TRBJ1-1, with 7 bases matching TRBD1. CDR3 size: 14 residues. The germline gives CDR1 MNHEY, CDR2 SVGAGI. With V trimmed by 3 bases and J by 7 bases, 8 bases remained unmatched. CDR3 protein: CASSYGRGRDEAFF. The CDR3 DNA follows: TGTGCCAGCAGTTATGGGAGGGGGCGAGATGAAGCTTTCTTT.